The 10 T cell receptor beta chains given below trace back to one sample, sequenced in a study of regulatory T cells in long-lasting Graves disease (dated by TCRdb to about 2021). The time point label of this sample denotes: persistent/refractory GD, antithyroid drugs over 5 years with positive TRAb. For both TCR sequencing and RNA sequencing, RNA was extracted from PBMCs in TRIzol. The library was prepared using multiplex PCR. TCRdb records Illumina HiSeq 4000 as the sequencer. CDR3 regions were amplified by Arm-PCR with iRepertoire HTBI primers to construct TCR beta libraries. TCRdb ran its own pipeline on the public reads, namely fastp trimming at Q25 and MiXCR clone calling, and kept in-frame beta chains. Every distinct CDR3 protein forms one entry, paired with its most common genes and DNA. For this sample there are approximately 290,000 distinct CDR3 sequences; 20% to 25% appear just once. The ten largest clones add up to approximately 53% of the sample.

This sample comprised peripheral blood mononuclear cells (PBMCs), obtained when the disease was refractory, from a patient treated with antithyroid drugs. These receptors originate from a female donor with Graves disease.

In this sample, this clonotype turned up a few times. Only one base separates this from a far larger clonotype, so it likely reflects a read error. V gene TRBV9 combines with J gene TRBJ1-1, with TRBD1 identical over 8 bases. The V and J ends lost 5 bases and 2 bases, in that order; junction bases with no gene match: 2. Germline assignment: CDR1 SGDLS and CDR2 YYNGEE. The CDR3 is 13 residues long. CDR3 in DNA: TGTGCCAGCAGGGGGACAGGAAACACTGAAGCTTTCTTT. This encodes CASRGTGNTEAFF.

This clonotype has a count of ten or more. The V call is TRBV11-2, the J call TRBJ1-6; D unresolved. The V gene lost 5 bases and the J gene lost 0 bases, with 5 bases spanning the gap. The CDR3 covers 14 residues. The germline V gene encodes CDR1 SGHAT and CDR2 FQNNGV. The CDR3 DNA follows: TGTGCCAGCAGCGTTAGCTCCTATAATTCACCCCTCCACTTT. Its translation: CASSVSSYNSPLHF.

This clonotype was seen more than once but under ten times. This rearrangement joins TRBV5-1 to TRBJ2-7; 7 bases agree with TRBD1. Unmatched junction bases numbered 18, after V lost 6 bases and J lost 6 bases. CDR1 SGHRS and CDR2 YFSETQ come from the germline V gene. The CDR3 sequence is 16 residues long. CDR3 loop: CASTLTRTGGLGEQYF. CDR3 bases: TGCGCCAGCACCCTCACCAGGACAGGTGGATTAGGCGAGCAGTACTTC. Using reference TRBV5-1 and TRBJ2-7 for the parts outside the CDR3, the full variable domain is KAGVTQTPRYLIKTRGQQVTLSCSPISGHRSVSWYQQTPGQGLQFLFEYFSETQRNKGNFPGRFSGRQFSNSRSEMNVSTLELGDSALYLCASTLTRTGGLGEQYFGPGTRLTVT.

Details on this clonotype: Its ends do not fully match the called genes, so a read error is possible. The J gene is TRBJ1-1, the V gene TRBV28, with D tentatively TRBD1 (5 bases). Germline assignment: CDR1 MDHEN and CDR2 SYDVKM. CDR3 length equals 15 residues. The CDR3 is CASSLRDQLNTEASF. CDR3 in DNA: TGTGCCAGCAGTTTACGGGACCAGTTGAACACTGAAGCTTCCTTT.

This clonotype has just a few counts. V usage is TRBV4-1 and J usage is TRBJ1-5; the D is unclear. The CDR3 extends over 12 amino acids. From germline, CDR1 is MGHRA and CDR2 YSYEKL. V was clipped by 5 bases and J by 6 bases, with 8 bases between them. CDR3 region: CASSDPGQPQHF. The CDR3 bases are TGCGCCAGCAGCGATCCGGGTCAGCCCCAGCATTTT.

A note on this clonotype: A far larger clone is one nucleotide away, so this likely arose from a read error. V gene TRBV6-9 combines with J gene TRBJ1-2, with TRBD1 identical over 8 bases. CDR3 length: 17 amino acids. CDR1 and CDR2 (germline): MNHGY, SVAAGI. The CDR3 DNA reads as TGTGCCAGCAGTTTGGGGGACCGGACAGGGATCAACTATGGCTGCACCTTC. This sequence encodes CASSLGDRTGINYGCTF.

This clonotype was found a few times. CDR3 bases: TGTGCCAGCAGCTTCCCGGCGGGGGCAGTGGCTTTCTTT. Translating it yields CASSFPAGAVAFF. The chain couples TRBV7-8 to TRBJ1-1; D is possibly TRBD1 (6 bases). V dropped 3 bases and J dropped 11 bases, with 16 bases sitting between them. The CDR3 loop spans 13 amino acids. CDR1 is SGHVS and CDR2 is FQNEAQ in the germline V gene.

This clonotype was picked up many times. The rearrangement uses TRBV7-8 and TRBJ2-5; 7 nucleotides match TRBD2. The CDR3 has 16 residues. Germline V gene sequence: CDR1 SGHVS, CDR2 FQNEAQ. Trimming cost V 5 bases and J 4 bases; bases outside gene matches: 13. Written as DNA, the CDR3 is TGTGCCAGCAGCCCTACATTGGGCGGGAGTGGAGAGACCCAGTACTTC. Amino acid sequence: CASSPTLGGSGETQYF.

V is TRBV6-2 or TRBV6-3 and J is TRBJ2-7; TRBD1 matches at 7 bases. CDR3 size: 13 residues. The germline V gene encodes CDR1 MNHEY and CDR2 SVGEGT. The V and J ends lost 6 bases and 6 bases, in that order; junction bases with no gene match: 8. In DNA form, the CDR3 reads TGTGCCAGCAGGCAAACTCCAGGGGGCGAGCAGTACTTC. Translation: CASRQTPGGEQYF.

This clonotype was picked up many times. The chain recombines TRBV12-3 or TRBV12-4 with TRBJ2-7; the match to TRBD1 covers 7 bases. This CDR3 comprises 15 residues. V shed 7 bases and J 5 bases; nucleotides not matched to a gene: 14. Here the CDR3 reads CASNSVDRDPHEQYF. The DNA of the CDR3 is TGTGCCAGCAACTCGGTAGACAGGGATCCTCACGAGCAGTACTTC.